This T cell receptor (beta chain) emerged from a study of blood T cell repertoires in COVID-19. Study-wide context: Italy, Spain and the United States were the sources of the convalescent and acute COVID-19 samples. The cDNA or gDNA used as material had been derived from T cells, B-cell-depleted T cells, or PBMCs.

Trimming cost V 7 bases and J 6 bases, with 13 bases left between them. Per the germline V gene, CDR1 is MDHEN and CDR2 is SYDVKM. The CDR3 extends over 13 amino acids. This clone turned up a few times. Per the authors' pipeline: From reference gene primer amplification, estimates of nucleated cell counts were derived. The repertoire was sequenced with immunoSEQ multiplex PCR; TCRdb's copy has only in-frame clones and lacks some. V and J calls and clone size are those listed in that table; D and trimming were worked out from the DNA. The sample carries fewer than 45,000 clones, approximately 80% recorded once.

Sequences were obtained from peripheral blood. The gene calls are TRBV28 and TRBJ1-5, with a weak D call TRBD1 (6 bases). This receptor was identified in a human donor in a cohort sampled during active COVID-19. The DNA for the CDR3 is TGTGCCAGCACTAAGACAGGTTTTCAGCCCCAGCATTTT. Encoded protein: CASTKTGFQPQHF.